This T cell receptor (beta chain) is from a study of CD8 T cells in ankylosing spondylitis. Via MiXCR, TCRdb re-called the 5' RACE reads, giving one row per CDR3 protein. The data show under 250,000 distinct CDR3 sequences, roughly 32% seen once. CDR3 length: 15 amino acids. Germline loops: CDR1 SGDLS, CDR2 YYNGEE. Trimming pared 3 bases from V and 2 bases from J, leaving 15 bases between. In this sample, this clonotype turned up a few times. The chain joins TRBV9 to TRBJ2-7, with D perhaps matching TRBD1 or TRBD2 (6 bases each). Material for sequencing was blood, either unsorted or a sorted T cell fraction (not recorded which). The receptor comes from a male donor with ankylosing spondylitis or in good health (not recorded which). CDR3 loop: CASSAYEGGAYEQYF. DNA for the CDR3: TGTGCCAGCAGCGCTTATGAGGGGGGCGCCTACGAGCAGTACTTC.